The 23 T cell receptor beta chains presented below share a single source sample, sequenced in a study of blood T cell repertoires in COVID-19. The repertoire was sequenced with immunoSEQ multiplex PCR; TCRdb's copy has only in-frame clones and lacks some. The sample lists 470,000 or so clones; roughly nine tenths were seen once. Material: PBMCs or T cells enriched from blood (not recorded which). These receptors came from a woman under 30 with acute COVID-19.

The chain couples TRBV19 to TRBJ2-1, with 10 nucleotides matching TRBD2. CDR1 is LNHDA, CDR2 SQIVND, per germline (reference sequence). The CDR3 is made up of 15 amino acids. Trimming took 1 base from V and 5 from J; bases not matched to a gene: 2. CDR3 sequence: CASSIAGTSDNEQFF. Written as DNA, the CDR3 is TGTGCCAGTAGTATAGCCGGGACTAGCGACAATGAGCAGTTCTTC.

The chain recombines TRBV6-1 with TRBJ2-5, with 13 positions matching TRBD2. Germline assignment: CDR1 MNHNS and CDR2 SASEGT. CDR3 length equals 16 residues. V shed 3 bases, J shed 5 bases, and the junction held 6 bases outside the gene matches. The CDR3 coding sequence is TGTGCCAGCAGTGATTCGGGACTAGCGGGATGGGAGACCCAGTACTTC. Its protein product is CASSDSGLAGWETQYF.

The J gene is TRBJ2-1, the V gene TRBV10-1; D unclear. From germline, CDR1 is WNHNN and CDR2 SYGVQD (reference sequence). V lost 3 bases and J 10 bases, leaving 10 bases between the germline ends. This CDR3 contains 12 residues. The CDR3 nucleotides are TGCGCCAGCAGTGATGGAGCAGTGGAGCAGTTCTTC. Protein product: CASSDGAVEQFF.

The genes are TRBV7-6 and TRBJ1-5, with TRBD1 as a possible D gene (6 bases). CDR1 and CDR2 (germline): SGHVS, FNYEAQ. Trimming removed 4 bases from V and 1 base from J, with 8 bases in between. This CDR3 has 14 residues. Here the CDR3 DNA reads TGTGCCAGCAGCTCCGGGACAAGCAATCAGCCCCAGCATTTT. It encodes CASSSGTSNQPQHF.

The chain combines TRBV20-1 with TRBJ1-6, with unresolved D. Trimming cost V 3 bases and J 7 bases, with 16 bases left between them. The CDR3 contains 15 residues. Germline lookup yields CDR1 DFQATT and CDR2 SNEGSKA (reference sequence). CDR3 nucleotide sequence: TGCAGTGCTAGTAACCGTGGAGCGGGGAATTCACCCCTCCACTTT. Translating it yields CSASNRGAGNSPLHF.

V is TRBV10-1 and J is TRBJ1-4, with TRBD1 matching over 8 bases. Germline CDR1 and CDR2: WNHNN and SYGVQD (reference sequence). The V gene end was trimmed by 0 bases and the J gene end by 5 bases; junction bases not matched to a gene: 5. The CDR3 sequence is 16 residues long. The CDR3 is CASSESGRGLNEKLFF. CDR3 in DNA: TGCGCCAGCAGTGAGTCGGGCAGGGGGCTAAATGAAAAACTGTTTTTT.

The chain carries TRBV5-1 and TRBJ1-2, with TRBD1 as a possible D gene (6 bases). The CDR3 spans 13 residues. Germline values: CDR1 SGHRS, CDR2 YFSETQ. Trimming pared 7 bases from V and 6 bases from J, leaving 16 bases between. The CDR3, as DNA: TGCGCCAGCCGCCAGGGGAAGAAAGATGGCTACACCTTC. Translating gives CASRQGKKDGYTF.

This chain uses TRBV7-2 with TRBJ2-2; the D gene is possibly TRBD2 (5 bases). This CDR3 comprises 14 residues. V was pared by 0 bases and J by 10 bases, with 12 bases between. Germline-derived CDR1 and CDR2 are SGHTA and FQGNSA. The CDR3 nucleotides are TGTGCCAGCAGCTTAGCTGGGTCAGCGGTGGAGCTGTTTTTT. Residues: CASSLAGSAVELFF.

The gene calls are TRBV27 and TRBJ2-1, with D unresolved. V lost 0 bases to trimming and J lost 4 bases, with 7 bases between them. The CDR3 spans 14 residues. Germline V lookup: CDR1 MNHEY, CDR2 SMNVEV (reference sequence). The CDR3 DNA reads TGTGCCAGCAGTTTATCGGCAGATTACAATGAGCAGTTCTTC. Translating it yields CASSLSADYNEQFF.

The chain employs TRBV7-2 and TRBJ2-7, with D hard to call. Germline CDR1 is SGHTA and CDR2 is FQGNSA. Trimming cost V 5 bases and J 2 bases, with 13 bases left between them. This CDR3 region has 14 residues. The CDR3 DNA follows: TGTGCCAGCAGCACCCCTCCTGAGACCTACGAGCAGTACTTC. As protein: CASSTPPETYEQYF.

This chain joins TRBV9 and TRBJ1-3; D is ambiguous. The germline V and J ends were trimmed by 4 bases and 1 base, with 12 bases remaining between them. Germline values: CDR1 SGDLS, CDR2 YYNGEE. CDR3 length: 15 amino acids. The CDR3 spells CASSPAEGSGNTIYF. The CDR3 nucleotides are TGTGCCAGCAGCCCCGCAGAGGGTTCTGGAAACACCATATATTTT.

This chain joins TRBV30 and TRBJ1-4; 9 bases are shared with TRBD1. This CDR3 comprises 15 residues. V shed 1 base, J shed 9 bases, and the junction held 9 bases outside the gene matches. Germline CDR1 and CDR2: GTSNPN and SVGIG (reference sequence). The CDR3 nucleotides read TGTGCCTGGAGTGCGGGGACAGGGAGGGGTAAAAAACTGTTTTTT. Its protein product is CAWSAGTGRGKKLFF.

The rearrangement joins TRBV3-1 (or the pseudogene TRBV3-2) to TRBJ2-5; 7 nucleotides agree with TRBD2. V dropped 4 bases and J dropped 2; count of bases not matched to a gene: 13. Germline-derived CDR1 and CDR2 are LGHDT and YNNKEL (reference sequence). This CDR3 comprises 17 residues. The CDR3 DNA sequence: TGTGCCAGCAGCCCCCCACTAGCGAGGGGTAGTCAAGAGACCCAGTACTTC. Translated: CASSPPLARGSQETQYF.

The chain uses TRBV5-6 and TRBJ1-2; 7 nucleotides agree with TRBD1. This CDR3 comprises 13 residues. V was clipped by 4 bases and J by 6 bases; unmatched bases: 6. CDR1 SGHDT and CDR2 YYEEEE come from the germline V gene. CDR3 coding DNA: TGTGCCAGCAGCCTAGGACAGGAAGATGGCTACACCTTC. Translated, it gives CASSLGQEDGYTF. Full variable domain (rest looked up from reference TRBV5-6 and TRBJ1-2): DAGVTQSPTHLIKTRGQQVTLRCSPKSGHDTVSWYQQALGQGPQFIFQYYEEEERQRGNFPDRFSGHQFPNYSSELNVNALLLGDSALYLCASSLGQEDGYTFGSGTRLTVV.

As DNA, the CDR3 is TGTGCCACCAGCAGAGATCAGGGCGCGAACACCGGGGAGCTGTTTTTT. Protein: CATSRDQGANTGELFF. The chain couples TRBV15 to TRBJ2-2; perhaps TRBD1 as D (5 bases). The CDR3 runs to 16 residues. V shed 0 bases and J shed 0 bases, with 8 bases lying between them. Germline V gene lookup returns CDR1 LNHNV and CDR2 YYDKDF (reference sequence).

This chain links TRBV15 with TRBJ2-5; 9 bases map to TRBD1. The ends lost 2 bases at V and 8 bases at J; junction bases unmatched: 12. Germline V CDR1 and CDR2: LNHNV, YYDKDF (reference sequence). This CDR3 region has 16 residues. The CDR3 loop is CATSRPGQGPPNTQYF. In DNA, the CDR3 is TGTGCCACCAGCAGACCGGGACAGGGACCTCCAAACACCCAGTACTTC.

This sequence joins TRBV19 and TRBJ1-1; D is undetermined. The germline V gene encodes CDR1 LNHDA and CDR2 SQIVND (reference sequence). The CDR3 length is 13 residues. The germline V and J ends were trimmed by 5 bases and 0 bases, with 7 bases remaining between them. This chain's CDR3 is CASSPQLNTEAFF. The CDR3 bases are TGTGCCAGTAGTCCCCAGTTGAACACTGAAGCTTTCTTT.

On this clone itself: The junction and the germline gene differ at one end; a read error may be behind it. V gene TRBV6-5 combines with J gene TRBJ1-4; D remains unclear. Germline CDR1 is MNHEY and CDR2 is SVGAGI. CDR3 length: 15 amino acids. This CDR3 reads CANSYSKFSREKLFF. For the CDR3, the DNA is TGTGCCAACAGTTACTCGAAGTTTTCCAGGGAAAAACTGTTTTTT.

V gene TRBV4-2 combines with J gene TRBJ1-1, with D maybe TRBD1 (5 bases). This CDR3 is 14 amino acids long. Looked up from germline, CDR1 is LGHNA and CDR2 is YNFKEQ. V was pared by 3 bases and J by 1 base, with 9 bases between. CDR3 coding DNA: TGTGCCAGCAGCCACCAGGGAACGAACACTGAAGCTTTCTTT. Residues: CASSHQGTNTEAFF.

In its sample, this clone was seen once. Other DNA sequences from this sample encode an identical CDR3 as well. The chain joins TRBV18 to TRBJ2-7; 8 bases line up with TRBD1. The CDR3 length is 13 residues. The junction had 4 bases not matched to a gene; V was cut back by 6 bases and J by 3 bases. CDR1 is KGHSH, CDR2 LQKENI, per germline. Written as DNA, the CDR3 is TGTGCCAGCTCGCTCACAGGGGGCTACGAGCAGTACTTC. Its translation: CASSLTGGYEQYF. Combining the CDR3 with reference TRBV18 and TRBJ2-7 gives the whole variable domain NAGVMQNPRHLVRRRGQEARLRCSPMKGHSHVYWYRQLPEEGLKFMVYLQKENIIDESGMPKERFSAEFPKEGPSILRIQQVVRGDSAAYFCASSLTGGYEQYFGPGTRLTVT.

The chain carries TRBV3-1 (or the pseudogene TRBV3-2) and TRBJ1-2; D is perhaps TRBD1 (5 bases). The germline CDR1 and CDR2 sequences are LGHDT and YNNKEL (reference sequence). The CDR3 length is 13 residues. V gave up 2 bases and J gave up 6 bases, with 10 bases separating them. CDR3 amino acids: CASSQRQGDGYTF. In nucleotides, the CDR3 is TGTGCCAGCAGCCAACGGCAGGGTGATGGCTACACCTTC.

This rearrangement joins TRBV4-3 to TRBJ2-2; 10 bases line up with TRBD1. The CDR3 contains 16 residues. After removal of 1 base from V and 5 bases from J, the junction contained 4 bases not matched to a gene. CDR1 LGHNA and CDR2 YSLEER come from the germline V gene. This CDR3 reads CASSQGPGQGTGELFF. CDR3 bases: TGCGCCAGCAGCCAAGGACCGGGACAGGGGACCGGGGAGCTGTTTTTT.

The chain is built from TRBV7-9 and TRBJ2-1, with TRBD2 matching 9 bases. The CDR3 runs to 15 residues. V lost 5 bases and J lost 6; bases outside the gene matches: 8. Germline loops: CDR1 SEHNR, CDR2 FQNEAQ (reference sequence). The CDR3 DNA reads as TGTGCCAGCAGCCTTAGCGGGAGTTCCCGCAATGAGCAGTTCTTC. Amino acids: CASSLSGSSRNEQFF. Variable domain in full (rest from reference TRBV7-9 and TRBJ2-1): DTGVSQNPRHKITKRGQNVTFRCDPISEHNRLYWYRQTLGQGPEFLTYFQNEAQLEKSRLLSDRFSAERPKGSFSTLEIQRTEQGDSAMYLCASSLSGSSRNEQFFGPGTRLTVL.